The clone carrying this T cell receptor beta chain was seen repeatedly, ten times or more. The antigen is undetermined. This sample is drawn from a study of molecular identifiers for immune sequencing clone quantification. General study points: Jurkat TCR RNA spiked in from one cell (amid one million naive cells) was reportedly detectable. Sizes of highly expanded clones could be underestimated through identical TCRs sharing a barcode.

There are 17 residues in the CDR3. Deletions cut 3 bases from V and 4 bases from J, with 22 bases between. Germline V gives CDR1 SGHRS, CDR2 YFSETQ. TCRdb redid the calling of the PCR reads with MiXCR, one entry per CDR3 protein. The repertoire holds over 600,000 distinct CDR3 sequences, with 15% to 20% as singletons. Libraries of naive CD8 T cells were made from 20,000 to 1,000,000 sorted cells. They used 10%, 30% or 50% RNA. The receptor's source is a human donor in good health. Some libraries in this study had Jurkat cell RNA spiked in. The gene calls are TRBV5-1 and TRBJ2-5, with a possible D match to TRBD1 (7 bases). Sequencing input: naive CD8+ T cells from blood, with Jurkat cell RNA spiked in. The subset is: FACS-sorted CD8+CD4-CCR7+CD45RA+ naive T cells. The CDR3 DNA sequence: TGCGCCAGCAGCTCTCAGGGGGGACCAGCAGGTCCAGAGACCCAGTACTTC. It yields the protein CASSSQGGPAGPETQYF.